One and the same sample provided the 32 T cell receptor beta chains below, sequenced in a study of blood T cells in healthy people across ages. Primers used in a second PCR of roughly 6 to 12 cycles were a sample-barcoded 5' primer and a J-beta primer mix. From the 5' RACE reads, TCRdb called clonotypes with MiXCR, one entry per CDR3 protein. The sample carries some 700,000 distinct CDR3 sequences, 20% to 25% recorded once. Input material: blood. These receptor sequences come from a man in his 70s in good health.

This clonotype showed up just a few times. The V and J genes are TRBV7-2 and TRBJ1-1; D is uncertain. Germline assignment: CDR1 SGHTA and CDR2 FQGNSA. The CDR3 consists of 15 residues. With 2 bases removed from V and 1 base from J, the gap between germline ends came to 11 bases. The CDR3 DNA is TGTGCCAGCAGCTTACTCCCTACAGAGAACACTGAAGCTTTCTTT. Translated: CASSLLPTENTEAFF.

The chain couples TRBV7-2 to TRBJ2-5; 7 bases are shared with TRBD2. The junction had 7 bases not matched to a gene; V was cut back by 5 bases and J by 4 bases. CDR1 is SGHTA and CDR2 is FQGNSA in the germline V gene. The CDR3 is 14 amino acids. CDR3 region: CASSRSGRGETQYF. As DNA, the CDR3 is TGTGCCAGCAGCAGATCTGGGAGGGGAGAGACCCAGTACTTC.

The rearrangement uses TRBV20-1 and TRBJ2-4; the match to TRBD2 covers 13 bases. The CDR3 contains 17 residues. V shed 1 base and J 5 bases; nucleotides not matched to a gene: 8. Per germline, CDR1 DFQATT and CDR2 SNEGSKA (reference sequence). Written as DNA, the CDR3 is TGCAGTGCTAGAGTATTTACTAGCGGGGGGGCCGAAAACATTCAGTACTTC. Protein: CSARVFTSGGAENIQYF.

This clonotype was detected many times. The genes are TRBV29-1 and TRBJ2-3, with TRBD2 matching 9 bases. The CDR3 runs 13 residues. Losses at the gene ends were 7 bases for V and 1 base for J; bases not matched to a gene: 3. The germline V gene encodes CDR1 SQVTM and CDR2 ANQGSEA. CDR3 bases: TGCAGCGAGAGACTAGCGGGCACAGATACGCAGTATTTT. Amino acids: CSERLAGTDTQYF.

There are a few counts of this clonotype. V gene TRBV12-3 or TRBV12-4 combines with J gene TRBJ2-3; 10 nucleotides match TRBD2. This CDR3 comprises 13 residues. The V segment lost 8 bases and the J segment 1 base; nucleotides outside the gene matches: 0. This chain's CDR3 is CASGTSGTDTQYF. The CDR3 nucleotides read TGTGCCAGCGGGACTAGCGGCACAGATACGCAGTATTTT.

This clonotype was seen only a few times. This rearrangement joins TRBV25-1 to TRBJ2-3; D gene unclear. Germline lookup yields CDR1 MGHDK and CDR2 SYGVNS. The CDR3 has 15 residues. Trimming took 1 base from V and 1 from J, leaving 9 bases between them. This CDR3 reads CASSELAPRTDTQYF. The CDR3 bases are TGTGCCAGCAGTGAATTGGCTCCTCGCACAGATACGCAGTATTTT.

This chain connects TRBV11-2 to TRBJ2-1, with no clear D. V dropped 1 base and J dropped 9 bases, with 13 bases sitting between them. The CDR3 totals 14 residues. Germline V gene lookup returns CDR1 SGHAT and CDR2 FQNNGV. The CDR3 region has the DNA TGTGCCAGCAGCTTAGTATTTGCTCGTGCTGAGCAGTTCTTC. As protein: CASSLVFARAEQFF.

There are a few counts of this clonotype. The chain joins TRBV20-1 to TRBJ2-1; 7 bases line up with TRBD1. The CDR3 extends over 15 amino acids. Germline loops: CDR1 DFQATT, CDR2 SNEGSKA (reference sequence). The V segment lost 6 bases and the J segment 7 bases; nucleotides outside the gene matches: 15. CDR3 region: CSAETGPETGNEQFF. The CDR3 nucleotides read TGCAGTGCGGAGACAGGGCCCGAAACAGGAAATGAGCAGTTCTTC.

V usage is TRBV10-3 and J usage is TRBJ2-3; D ambiguous. Between the trimmed V and J ends, which lost 3 bases and 0 bases, there was a span of 7 bases. CDR1 is ENHRY and CDR2 is SYGVKD in the germline V gene. The CDR3 totals 14 residues. The CDR3 region has the DNA TGTGCCATCAGTGAAGTGGGGAGCACAGATACGCAGTATTTT. Translation gives CAISEVGSTDTQYF.

This clonotype was picked up a small number of times. The junction shows a germline mismatch at one end, possibly a read error. The rearrangement links TRBV6-1 to TRBJ2-2, with 10 bases lining up with TRBD1. This CDR3 comprises 16 residues. Germline values: CDR1 MNHNS, CDR2 SASEGT. CDR3 in amino acids: CASRTRQGARTGELFF. The CDR3 nucleotides are TGTGCCAGCAGGACAAGACAGGGGGCAAGGACCGGGGAACTGTTTTTT.

In this sample, this clonotype turned up many times. The chain couples TRBV12-3 or TRBV12-4 to TRBJ1-5, with D possibly being TRBD1 (6 bases). Trimming shortened V by 2 bases and J by 7 bases, and 6 bases separated the two germline ends. The CDR3 consists of 12 residues. As DNA, the CDR3 is TGTGCCAGCAGTTTAAGGGGGCAGCCCCAGCATTTT. This encodes CASSLRGQPQHF.

This clonotype was found a few times. The V gene is TRBV5-1, the J gene TRBJ1-1; D gene uncertain. Germline V gene data show CDR1 as SGHRS and CDR2 as YFSETQ. This CDR3 region has 14 residues. The V end lost 1 base, the J end lost 1 base, and 8 bases lay between the germline ends. The CDR3 bases are TGCGCCAGCAGCTTGTCTCCGACGAACACTGAAGCTTTCTTT. Translated: CASSLSPTNTEAFF.

This clonotype was counted only a few times. The chain uses TRBV24-1 and TRBJ2-3; D call uncertain. Between the trimmed V and J ends, which lost 3 bases and 6 bases, there was a span of 9 bases. The CDR3 loop spans 13 amino acids. Germline V CDR1 and CDR2: KGHDR, SFDVKD. CDR3 in DNA: TGTGCCACCAGTGATCAGTGGGATGATACGCAGTATTTT. It specifies CATSDQWDDTQYF.

This clonotype came up a few times. The chain employs TRBV19 and TRBJ1-2; TRBD1 aligns across 9 bases. V gave up 7 bases and J gave up 0 bases; unmatched junction bases: 6. Germline V CDR1 and CDR2: LNHDA, SQIVND (reference sequence). The CDR3 has 15 residues. For the CDR3, the DNA is TGTGCCAGTAAAACCGGGACAGGGTCTAACTATGGCTACACCTTC. Translation gives CASKTGTGSNYGYTF.

In this sample, this clonotype turned up a few times. V gene TRBV7-9 combines with J gene TRBJ1-2, with TRBD1 matching over 8 bases. The germline V gene encodes CDR1 SEHNR and CDR2 FQNEAQ (reference sequence). Trimming cost V 3 bases and J 7 bases; bases outside gene matches: 10. This CDR3 is 15 amino acids long. This CDR3 reads CASSFLDRDVSGYTF. CDR3 bases: TGTGCCAGCAGCTTTTTGGACAGGGACGTCTCTGGCTACACCTTC.

This clonotype was seen at least ten times. The chain links TRBV20-1 to TRBJ2-3; D is possibly TRBD1 (6 bases). Germline V gives CDR1 DFQATT, CDR2 SNEGSKA (reference sequence). CDR3 length equals 15 residues. The V and J ends lost 2 bases and 7 bases respectively, with 19 bases between them. This CDR3 reads CSARPGVLSLYTQYF. The CDR3, as DNA: TGCAGTGCTAGACCAGGGGTTCTGAGCCTATATACGCAGTATTTT.

The chain uses TRBV9 and TRBJ2-1; 9 bases line up with TRBD2. The J call is in doubt because the DNA end fits TRBJ2-5 better. The CDR3 consists of 16 residues. Looked up from germline, CDR1 is SGDLS and CDR2 is YYNGEE. The CDR3 sequence: CASSVNNLAGMETQYF. CDR3 in DNA: TGTGCCAGCAGCGTTAATAACCTAGCGGGAATGGAGACCCAGTACTTC.

This chain's CDR3 is CSAVKETQYF. As DNA, the CDR3 is TGCAGTGCTGTTAAAGAGACCCAGTACTTC. The chain employs TRBV20-1 and TRBJ2-5; D call uncertain. Germline V gene sequence: CDR1 DFQATT, CDR2 SNEGSKA (reference sequence). CDR3 length: 10 residues. Trimming took 5 bases from V and 3 from J, leaving 4 bases between them.

This clonotype was seen a handful of times. The rearrangement joins TRBV5-1 to TRBJ2-3, with TRBD2 identical over 8 bases. The J segment lost 3 bases and the V segment lost 7 bases, leaving 10 bases of the junction unmatched. This CDR3 comprises 15 residues. Germline CDR1 and CDR2: SGHRS and YFSETQ. CDR3 bases: TGCGCCAGCGGACACACCGGGACTAGTACAGATACGCAGTATTTT. It yields the protein CASGHTGTSTDTQYF.

The chain joins TRBV19 to TRBJ1-2, with TRBD1 identical over 7 bases. V gave up 6 bases and J gave up 5 bases; unmatched junction bases: 9. Germline V gene lookup returns CDR1 LNHDA and CDR2 SQIVND (reference sequence). This CDR3 has 14 residues. The CDR3 region has the DNA TGTGCCAGTAGCCCCGACAGGGATTTATATGGCTACACCTTC. Its translation is CASSPDRDLYGYTF. The full variable domain, with the rest looked up from reference TRBV19 and TRBJ1-2, is DGGITQSPKYLFRKEGQNVTLSCEQNLNHDAMYWYRQDPGQGLRLIYYSQIVNDFQKGDIAEGYSVSREKKESFPLTVTSAQKNPTAFYLCASSPDRDLYGYTFGSGTRLTVV.

This chain links TRBV7-2 with TRBJ2-5; D is perhaps TRBD1 (6 bases). The CDR3 extends over 15 amino acids. Deletions cut 3 bases from V and 1 base from J, with 12 bases between. Germline CDR1 is SGHTA and CDR2 is FQGNSA. Here the CDR3 DNA reads TGTGCCAGCAGCTTGTTCTTGGGGGCCCAAGAGACCCAGTACTTC. This translates into CASSLFLGAQETQYF.

This clonotype was seen more than once but under ten times. The chain employs TRBV6-1 and TRBJ2-3; D could derive from TRBD1 or TRBD2 (5 bases each). From germline, CDR1 is MNHNS and CDR2 SASEGT. The CDR3 consists of 15 residues. V was shortened by 8 bases and J by 4 bases, with 19 bases between the two germline ends. CDR3 residues: CASGRDPARADTQYF. In DNA, the CDR3 is TGTGCCAGCGGAAGGGACCCCGCGCGGGCAGATACGCAGTATTTT.

The chain joins TRBV11-1 to TRBJ2-5; 9 positions agree with TRBD1. V shed 5 bases and J 4 bases; nucleotides not matched to a gene: 8. Germline CDR1 SGHAT, CDR2 FQDESV (reference sequence). The CDR3 extends over 15 amino acids. The CDR3 is CASSVQGALGETQYF. The DNA of the CDR3 is TGTGCCAGCAGCGTACAGGGGGCGCTGGGAGAGACCCAGTACTTC.

This clonotype has only a few counts. The chain combines TRBV5-4 with TRBJ1-1; a possible D gene is TRBD1 (5 bases). The CDR3 extends over 14 amino acids. Trimming removed 8 bases from V and 5 bases from J, with 19 bases in between. Germline CDR1 reads SGHNT; CDR2 reads YYREEE (reference sequence). This CDR3 is CASTESSGGTEAFF. DNA for the CDR3: TGTGCCAGTACAGAAAGTAGCGGGGGAACTGAAGCTTTCTTT.

This clonotype has only one observation. The chain carries TRBV18 and TRBJ2-5; D perhaps matches TRBD1 (5 bases). Trimming took off 2 bases at V and 7 bases at J, with 14 bases between the two ends. Germline CDR1 is KGHSH and CDR2 is LQKENI. The CDR3 is 14 residues long. The CDR3 sequence is CASSPIVGPGTQYF. The CDR3 bases are TGTGCCAGCTCACCAATCGTGGGGCCAGGGACCCAGTACTTC. Filled out from reference TRBV18 and TRBJ2-5, the complete variable domain reads NAGVMQNPRHLVRRRGQEARLRCSPMKGHSHVYWYRQLPEEGLKFMVYLQKENIIDESGMPKERFSAEFPKEGPSILRIQQVVRGDSAAYFCASSPIVGPGTQYFGPGTRLLVL.

This sequence joins TRBV20-1 and TRBJ2-5; TRBD2 agrees at 11 bases. V shed 0 bases and J 0 bases; nucleotides not matched to a gene: 9. This CDR3 is built from 18 residues. Germline V lookup: CDR1 DFQATT, CDR2 SNEGSKA (reference sequence). This CDR3 is CSARDATSGDSYQETQYF. The CDR3 DNA is TGCAGTGCTAGAGATGCGACTAGCGGGGATTCGTACCAAGAGACCCAGTACTTC.

This clonotype was found a few times. The chain has TRBV6-1 and TRBJ1-1; the match to TRBD1 covers 9 bases. The germline V gene encodes CDR1 MNHNS and CDR2 SASEGT. The CDR3 has 15 amino acids. V lost 4 bases to trimming and J lost 3 bases; unmatched junction nucleotides: 6. CDR3: CASSGDRGWDTEAFF. The CDR3 DNA sequence: TGTGCCAGCAGTGGAGACAGGGGGTGGGACACTGAAGCTTTCTTT.

V gene TRBV13 combines with J gene TRBJ1-1; 7 bases align to TRBD1. V shed 5 bases, J shed 3 bases, and the junction held 9 bases outside the gene matches. Germline V gene sequence: CDR1 PRHDT, CDR2 FYEKMQ (reference sequence). The CDR3 length is 15 residues. The CDR3 nucleotides are TGTGCCAGCAGCACCCAACAACAGGGGTACACTGAAGCTTTCTTT. This sequence encodes CASSTQQQGYTEAFF. The variable domain in full, completed from reference TRBV13 and TRBJ1-1, reads AAGVIQSPRHLIKEKRETATLKCYPIPRHDTVYWYQQGPGQDPQFLISFYEKMQSDKGSIPDRFSAQQFSDYHSELNMSSLELGDSALYFCASSTQQQGYTEAFFGQGTRLTVV.

This clonotype was seen ten or more times. The rearrangement links TRBV2 to TRBJ2-4, with 10 bases fitting TRBD2. Germline V lookup: CDR1 SNHLY, CDR2 FYNNEI. The CDR3 has 16 amino acids. The V gene end was trimmed by 3 bases and the J gene end by 3 bases; junction bases not matched to a gene: 5. CDR3 in amino acids: CASSDQLAGGKNIQYF. The CDR3 DNA reads as TGTGCCAGCAGTGACCAATTAGCGGGGGGCAAAAACATTCAGTACTTC.

This clonotype was counted only a few times. J is TRBJ2-5 and V is TRBV20-1, with 13 bases identical to TRBD2. Germline V gene sequence: CDR1 DFQATT, CDR2 SNEGSKA (reference sequence). V lost 5 bases, J lost 5 bases, and 11 bases stayed unmatched. The CDR3 runs to 16 residues. The DNA of the CDR3 is TGCAGTGCTCTCGGGACTAGCGGGGTTCCCCGGGAGACCCAGTACTTC. It specifies CSALGTSGVPRETQYF.

V and J are TRBV7-8 and TRBJ2-5, with D maybe TRBD2 (5 bases). This CDR3 has 12 residues. Trimming removed 6 bases from V and 5 bases from J, with 10 bases in between. Germline-derived CDR1 and CDR2 are SGHVS and FQNEAQ. CDR3 protein: CASRVSGETQYF. The CDR3 DNA sequence: TGTGCCAGCAGGGTGTCGGGGGAGACCCAGTACTTC.

The chain recombines TRBV28 with TRBJ2-3; 10 nucleotides match TRBD1. The ends lost 4 bases at V and 4 bases at J; junction bases unmatched: 5. Germline V CDR1 and CDR2: MDHEN, SYDVKM. CDR3 size: 15 residues. Written as DNA, the CDR3 is TGTGCCAGCAGTTCGACAGGGGGCCTTCCAGATACGCAGTATTTT. This translates into CASSSTGGLPDTQYF.